The T cell receptor beta chain described here comes from a study of blood T cells in healthy people across ages (dated by TCRdb to 2015 to 2017). Regarding the research as a whole: Template switching captured roughly one uniquely barcoded TCR beta cDNA molecule per two T cells in model experiments. The study analyzed two additional independent replicas of 1 million unique cDNA reads from the same blood draw for two donors, one aged 18 to 30 and one aged 80 or older. Four age groups were formed from the donors: young (average 16 years), middle-aged (approximately 41), aged (roughly 58) and long-lived (roughly 81). To track age-related changes in TCR beta repertoire diversity, the study relied on deep sequencing normalized with unique cDNA molecular identifiers. To avoid experimental bias, donors of different ages were randomly spread across the sequencing lanes. Beyond this particular receptor, the publication reports: Estimates of total diversity based on one million sequenced T cells were regarded as lower bounds and as underestimates. There was a strong correlation between observed TCR beta diversity and the percentage of naive T cells measured by flow cytometry. Compared with the aged group, the long-lived group had more naive CD4+ T cells, fewer expanded clones and increased TCR diversity, suggesting age selection. Since profiling was done on bulk unsorted PBMCs, naive and antigen-experienced compartments could not be conclusively compared. The CMV infection status of donors was not known, potentially confounding age-related changes in expanded clonotypes. As age increased, observed TCR beta diversity per million T cells dropped in a roughly linear way, and a significant reduction was already evident by age about 40.

According to the germline V gene, CDR1 reads SGHVS and CDR2 reads FNYEAQ. The CDR3 measures 17 amino acids from cysteine to phenylalanine. Only the CDR3 DNA is retained, 51 bases long and in frame from the first base. Donors were a few dozen systemically healthy Caucasian individuals from Russia aged roughly 6 to 95 years. Each donor gave ten milliliters of peripheral blood, drawn into EDTA-treated Vacutainer tubes. Ficoll-Paque density-gradient centrifugation was used to isolate PBMCs, with at least 6.5 million per sample. Total RNA was extracted from PBMCs with Trizol reagent, with at least 5 micrograms obtained per sample. For every donor, flow cytometry on a PBMC aliquot measured the percentage of naive CD45RAhigh/CD27high T cells. Note on this clonotype: Its target antigen remains unknown. The junction shows a germline mismatch at one end, possibly a read error.

Library preparation was by 5' RACE. Reads for this sample came from an Illumina HiSeq 2500. A second PCR of roughly 6 to 11 cycles was performed with a sample-barcoded 5' primer and a J-beta primer mix. A unique molecular identifier was introduced onto each TCR beta cDNA molecule by a template-switch 5' adaptor carrying 12 random nucleotides. Each sample yielded at least 2.5 million CDR3-containing paired-end reads. The Mint cDNA synthesis kit, primed by a TRBC-specific oligonucleotide, was used to synthesize first-strand cDNA from all RNA. After uracil-DNA glycosylase treatment, a first 18-cycle PCR used universal primers M1SS and BC2_uni_R on all cDNA. The authors processed their data as follows. Normalization of each sample was performed by random selection of 1 million high-quality reads, each carrying a distinct molecular identifier. Reads with shared molecular identifiers were discarded instead of being binned into consensus sequences. MiTCR, run with a Q25 quality threshold and the strictest error-elimination algorithm, handled CDR3 identification, clonotype clustering and error correction. A nonparametric unseen species model with Euler transformation was used to estimate lower-bound total TCR beta diversity. TCRdb trimmed the raw reads at Q25, called clones with MiXCR and kept productive beta chains. Each record represents a unique CDR3 protein, reported with the most common genes and DNA among its rows. The V and J calls and clone size are TCRdb's, not the authors'. The sample profile shows 550,000 to 700,000 distinct CDR3 sequences; 27% of them were found once. The ten largest clones represent around a sixth of the sample.

This TCR came from a woman in her 70s in good health. Recombination joined TRBV7-6 with TRBJ2-5; TRBD1 matches 8 bases in the middle. What was sequenced was blood. The CDR3 protein is CASSQHPPGGVYNEQFF. The nucleotides read TGTGCCAGCAGCCAACACCCCCCAGGGGGCGTCTACAATGAGCAATTCTTC.